This T cell receptor (beta chain) is drawn from a study of human T cells and chemical hapten exposure. Study-level results: DPC sensitization did not alter TCRs above 1 in 1000 frequency.

Time point here: patch test 2, 6 weeks after DPC sensitization. Specified treatment: therapeutic diphenylcyclopropenone sensitization with weekly scalp DPC. Each donor was an alopecia patient between 18 and 70 years of age who qualified for DPC. As the library was built, unique molecular identifiers were attached to individual cDNA molecules. Study processing details: A typical sample had 93,000 or so TCRs, with roughly 20,000 to 700,000 overall. TCRdb analysed the RACE reads with MiXCR anew, one entry per CDR3 protein. TCRdb, rather than the study authors, made the V and J calls. The table lists roughly 69,000 distinct CDR3 sequences, around 10% of them singletons. The germline gives CDR1 LNHDA, CDR2 SQIVND (reference sequence). V was pared by 4 bases and J by 2 bases, with 13 bases of the junction left unmatched. The CDR3 contains 18 residues. This clonotype has ten or more counts. The antigen is not known.

This chain links TRBV19 with TRBJ1-1; 10 positions match TRBD1. This clonotype was sampled from a woman aged 50 to 60 with alopecia areata. Some clones in this sample may be carry-over from other donors' samples. This specimen was whole blood, taken in connection with sensitization to the hapten diphenylcyclopropenone (DPC). CDR3 residues: CASSTRDRGSSVNTEAFF. The DNA for the CDR3 is TGTGCCAGTAGTACCCGGGACAGGGGTAGTTCCGTCAACACTGAAGCTTTCTTT.